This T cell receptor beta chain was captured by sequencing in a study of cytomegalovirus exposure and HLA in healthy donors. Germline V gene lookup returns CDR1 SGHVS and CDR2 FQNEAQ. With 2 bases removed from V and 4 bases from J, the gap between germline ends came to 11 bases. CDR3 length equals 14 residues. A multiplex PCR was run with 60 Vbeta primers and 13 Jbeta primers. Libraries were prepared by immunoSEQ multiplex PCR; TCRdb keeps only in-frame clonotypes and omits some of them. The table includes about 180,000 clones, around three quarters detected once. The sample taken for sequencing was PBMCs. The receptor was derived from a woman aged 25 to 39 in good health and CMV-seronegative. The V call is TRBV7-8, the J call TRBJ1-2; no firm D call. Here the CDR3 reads CASSLTQEGYGYTF. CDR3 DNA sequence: TGTGCCAGCAGCTTAACCCAGGAGGGCTATGGCTACACCTTC.